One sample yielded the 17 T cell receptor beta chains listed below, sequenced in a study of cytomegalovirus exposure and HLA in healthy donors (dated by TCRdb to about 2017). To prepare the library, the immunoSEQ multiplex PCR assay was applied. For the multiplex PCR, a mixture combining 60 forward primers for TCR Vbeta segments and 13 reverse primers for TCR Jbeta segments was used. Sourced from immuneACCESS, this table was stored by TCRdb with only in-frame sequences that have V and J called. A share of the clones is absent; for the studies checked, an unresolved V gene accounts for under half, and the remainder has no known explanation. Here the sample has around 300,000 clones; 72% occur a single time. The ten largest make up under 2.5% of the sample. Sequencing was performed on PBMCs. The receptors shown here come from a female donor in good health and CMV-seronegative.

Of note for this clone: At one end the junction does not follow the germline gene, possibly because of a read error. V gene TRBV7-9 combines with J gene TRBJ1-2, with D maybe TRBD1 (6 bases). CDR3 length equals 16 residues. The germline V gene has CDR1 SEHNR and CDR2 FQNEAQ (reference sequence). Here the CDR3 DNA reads TGTTCCAGCAGCTTCGACAGGAGCGACCCATTGTATGGCTACACCTTC. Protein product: CSSSFDRSDPLYGYTF.

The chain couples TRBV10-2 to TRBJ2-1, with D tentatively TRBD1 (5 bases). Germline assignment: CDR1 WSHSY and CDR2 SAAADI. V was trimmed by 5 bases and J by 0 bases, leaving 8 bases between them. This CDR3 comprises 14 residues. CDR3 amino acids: CASSKGNSYNEQFF. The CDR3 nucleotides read TGCGCCAGCAGTAAGGGGAACTCCTACAATGAGCAGTTCTTC.

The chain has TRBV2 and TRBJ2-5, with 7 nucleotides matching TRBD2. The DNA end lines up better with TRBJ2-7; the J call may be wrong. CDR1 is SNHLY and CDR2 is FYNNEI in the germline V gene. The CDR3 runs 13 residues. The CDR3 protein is CASRGRGSYEQYF. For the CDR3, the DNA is TGTGCCAGCAGGGGGAGGGGCTCCTACGAGCAGTACTTC.

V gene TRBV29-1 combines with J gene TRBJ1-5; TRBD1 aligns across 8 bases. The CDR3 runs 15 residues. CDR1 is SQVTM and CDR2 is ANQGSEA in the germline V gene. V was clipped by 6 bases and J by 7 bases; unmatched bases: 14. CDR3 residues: CSVRDTGGGGQPQHF. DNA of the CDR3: TGCAGCGTCCGGGATACAGGGGGGGGCGGGCAGCCCCAGCATTTT.

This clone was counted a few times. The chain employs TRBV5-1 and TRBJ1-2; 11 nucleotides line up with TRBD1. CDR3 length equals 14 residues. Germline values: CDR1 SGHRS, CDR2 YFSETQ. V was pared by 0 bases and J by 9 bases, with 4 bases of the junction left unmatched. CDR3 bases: TGCGCCAGCAGCTTGGCCGGGACAGGGGGTCGCTACACCTTC. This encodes CASSLAGTGGRYTF.

The CDR3 DNA sequence: TGTGCCAGTAGAGCCTGGGAGAGCACAGATACGCAGTATTTT. This translates into CASRAWESTDTQYF. The rearrangement uses TRBV19 and TRBJ2-3; tentative D call: TRBD2 (5 bases). Trimming took 6 bases from V and 0 from J, leaving 10 bases between them. The CDR3 is 14 amino acids. CDR1 LNHDA and CDR2 SQIVND come from the germline V gene (reference sequence).

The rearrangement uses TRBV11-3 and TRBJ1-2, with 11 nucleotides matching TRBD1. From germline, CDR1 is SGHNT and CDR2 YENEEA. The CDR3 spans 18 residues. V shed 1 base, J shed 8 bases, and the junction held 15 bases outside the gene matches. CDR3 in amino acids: CASSLGVKYGQGAGGYTF. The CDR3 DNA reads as TGTGCCAGCAGCTTAGGGGTCAAGTATGGACAGGGGGCTGGAGGCTACACCTTC.

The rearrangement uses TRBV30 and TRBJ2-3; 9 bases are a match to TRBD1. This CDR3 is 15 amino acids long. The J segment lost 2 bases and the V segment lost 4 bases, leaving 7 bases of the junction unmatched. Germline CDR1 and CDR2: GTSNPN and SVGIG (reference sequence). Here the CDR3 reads CAWNKRDRDTDTQYF. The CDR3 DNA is TGTGCCTGGAACAAACGGGACAGGGACACAGATACGCAGTATTTT.

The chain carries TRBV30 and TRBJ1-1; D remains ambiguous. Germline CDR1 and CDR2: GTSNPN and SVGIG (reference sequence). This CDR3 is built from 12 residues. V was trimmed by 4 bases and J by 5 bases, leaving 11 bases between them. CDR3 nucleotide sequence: TGTGCCTGGACAAAGGGAGGGACTGAAGCTTTCTTT. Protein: CAWTKGGTEAFF.

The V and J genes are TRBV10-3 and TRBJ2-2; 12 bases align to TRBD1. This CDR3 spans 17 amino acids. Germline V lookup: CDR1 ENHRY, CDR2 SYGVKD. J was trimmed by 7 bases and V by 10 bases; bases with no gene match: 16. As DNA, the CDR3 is TGTGCCACCCGAAACAGCGGGACAGGGGGCGCAGGCGGGGAGCTGTTTTTT. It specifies CATRNSGTGGAGGELFF.

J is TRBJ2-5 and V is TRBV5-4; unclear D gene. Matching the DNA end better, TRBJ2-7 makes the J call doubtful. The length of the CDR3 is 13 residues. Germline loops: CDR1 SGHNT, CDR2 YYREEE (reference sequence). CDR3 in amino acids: CASSLPQPYEQYF. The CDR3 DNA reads TGTGCCAGCAGCCTGCCGCAACCTTACGAGCAGTACTTC.

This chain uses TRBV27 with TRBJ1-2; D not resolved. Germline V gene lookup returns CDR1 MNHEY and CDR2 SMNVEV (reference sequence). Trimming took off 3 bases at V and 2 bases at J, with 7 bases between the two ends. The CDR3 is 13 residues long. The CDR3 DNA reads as TGTGCCAGCAGTTTGGGCAAAAACTATGGCTACACCTTC. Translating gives CASSLGKNYGYTF.

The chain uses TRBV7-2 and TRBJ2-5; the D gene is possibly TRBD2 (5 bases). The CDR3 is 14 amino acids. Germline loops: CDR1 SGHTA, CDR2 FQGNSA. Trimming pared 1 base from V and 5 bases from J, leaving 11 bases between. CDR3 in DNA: TGTGCCAGCAGCTTAGGGAATAGCGTGGAGACCCAGTACTTC. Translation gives CASSLGNSVETQYF.

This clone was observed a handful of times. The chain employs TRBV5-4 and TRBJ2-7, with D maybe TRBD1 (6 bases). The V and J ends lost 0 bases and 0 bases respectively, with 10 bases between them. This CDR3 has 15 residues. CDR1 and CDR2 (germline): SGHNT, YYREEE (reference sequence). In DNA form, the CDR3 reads TGTGCCAGCAGCTTGGCGGTGACAGGCTCCTACGAGCAGTACTTC. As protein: CASSLAVTGSYEQYF.

The CDR3 nucleotides are TGTGCCAGTAGTATTCACCTGGGGGGACAGGGCTCCTACGAGCAGTACTTC. Amino acid sequence: CASSIHLGGQGSYEQYF. This chain links TRBV19 with TRBJ2-7, with 9 bases that match TRBD1. This CDR3 contains 17 residues. Looked up from germline, CDR1 is LNHDA and CDR2 is SQIVND (reference sequence). The ends lost 3 bases at V and 0 bases at J; junction bases unmatched: 9.

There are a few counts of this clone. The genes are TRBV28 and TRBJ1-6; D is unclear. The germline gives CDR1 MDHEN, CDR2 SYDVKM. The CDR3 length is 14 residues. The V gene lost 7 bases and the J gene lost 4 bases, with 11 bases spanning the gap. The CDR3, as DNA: TGTGCCAGCACCGCCGGGGATTATAATTCACCCCTCCACTTT. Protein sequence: CASTAGDYNSPLHF.

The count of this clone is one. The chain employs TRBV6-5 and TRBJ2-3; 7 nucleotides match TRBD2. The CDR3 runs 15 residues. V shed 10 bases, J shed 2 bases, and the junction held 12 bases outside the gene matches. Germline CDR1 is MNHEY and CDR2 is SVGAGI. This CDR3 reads CATLMSGIHTDTQYF. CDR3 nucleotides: TGTGCCACCTTGATGAGCGGGATCCACACAGATACGCAGTATTTT.